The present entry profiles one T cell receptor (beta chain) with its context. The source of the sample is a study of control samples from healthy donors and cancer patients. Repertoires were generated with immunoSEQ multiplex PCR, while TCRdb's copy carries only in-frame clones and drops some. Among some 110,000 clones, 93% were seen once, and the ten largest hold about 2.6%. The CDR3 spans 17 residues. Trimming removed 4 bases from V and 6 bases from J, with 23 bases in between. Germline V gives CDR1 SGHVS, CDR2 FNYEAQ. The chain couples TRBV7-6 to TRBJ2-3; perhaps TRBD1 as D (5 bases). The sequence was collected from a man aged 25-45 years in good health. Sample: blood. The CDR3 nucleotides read TGTGCCAGCAGCTCTACCCCACGGCAGGGTGGTCGGGATACGCAGTATTTT. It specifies CASSSTPRQGGRDTQYF.